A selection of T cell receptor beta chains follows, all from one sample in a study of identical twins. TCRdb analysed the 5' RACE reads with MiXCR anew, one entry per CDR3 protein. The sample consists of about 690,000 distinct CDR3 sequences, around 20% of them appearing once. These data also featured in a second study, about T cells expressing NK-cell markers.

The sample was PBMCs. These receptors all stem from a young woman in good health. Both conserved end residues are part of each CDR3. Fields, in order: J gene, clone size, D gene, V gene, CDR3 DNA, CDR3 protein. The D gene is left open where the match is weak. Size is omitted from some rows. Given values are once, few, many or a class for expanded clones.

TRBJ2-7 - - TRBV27 TGTGCCAGCAGTGCTGTCGTCCTGACCTCCTACGAGCAGTACTTC CASSAVVLTSYEQYF
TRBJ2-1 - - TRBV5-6 TGTGCCAGGAGCCAGGGAACTGGGACCGAGCAGTTCTTC CARSQGTGTEQFF
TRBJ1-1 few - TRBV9 TGTGCCAGCAGCGTGACTTCGATGAACACTGAAGCTTTCTTT CASSVTSMNTEAFF
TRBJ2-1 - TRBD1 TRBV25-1 TGTGCCAGCAGTGGACAGGGGTTGGATGAGCAGTTCTTC CASSGQGLDEQFF
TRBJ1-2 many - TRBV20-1 TGCAGTGCTAGCTGGGGATTAGCTAACTATGGCTACACCTTC CSASWGLANYGYTF
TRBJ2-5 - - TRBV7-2 TGTGCCAGCAGCTGGATGGGTGGCCAGTACTTC CASSWMGGQYF
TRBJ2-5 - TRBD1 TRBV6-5 TGTGCCAGCAGTTATTGCTTGGGACAGGGGACCTGTCCCCAAGAGACCCAGTACTTC CASSYCLGQGTCPQETQYF
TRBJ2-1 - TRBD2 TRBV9 TGTGCCAGCAGCGAGAGCGGGAGGGCCTATGAGCAGTTCTTC CASSESGRAYEQFF
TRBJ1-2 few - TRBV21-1 TGTGCCAGCCTCAAGGTGGACAGTAACTATGGCTACACCTTC CASLKVDSNYGYTF
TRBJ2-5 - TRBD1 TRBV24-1 TGTGCCACCCAGGGGGTCGGAGAGACCCAGTACTTC CATQGVGETQYF
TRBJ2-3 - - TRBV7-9 TGTGCCCTCGGTGGGGCCCACCAGAGCACAGATACGCAGTATTTT CALGGAHQSTDTQYF
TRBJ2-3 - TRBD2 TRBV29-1 TGCAGCGTTGATCGGGGGGGCTCGGGCACAGATACGCAGTATTTT CSVDRGGSGTDTQYF
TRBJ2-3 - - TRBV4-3 TGCGCCAGCAGCCAAGATCGCGGATTTAGCACAGATACGCAGTATTTT CASSQDRGFSTDTQYF
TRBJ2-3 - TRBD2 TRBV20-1 TGCAGTGCTAGATTACTAGCGGGGGCCTCTGGCACAGATACGCAGTATTTT CSARLLAGASGTDTQYF
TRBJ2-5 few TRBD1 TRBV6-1 TGTGCCAGCACCTCCTTAGGGGGCGCCAGAGCCCAGTACTTC CASTSLGGARAQYF
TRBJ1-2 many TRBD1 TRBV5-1 TGCGCCAGCAGCTCGACAGGGGTCGGAGGCTACACCTTC CASSSTGVGGYTF
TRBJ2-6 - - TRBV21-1 TGTGCCAGCAGCAACGCCCTCTCTGGGGCCAACGTCCTGACTTTC CASSNALSGANVLTF
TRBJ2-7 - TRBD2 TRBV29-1 TGCAGCGTTGTACGGGGGGGCAACGAGCAGTACTTC CSVVRGGNEQYF
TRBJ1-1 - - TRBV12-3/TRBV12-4 TGTGCCAGCAGTTTGAGGCAGGGTACTGAAGCTTTCTTT CASSLRQGTEAFF
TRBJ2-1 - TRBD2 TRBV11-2 TGTGCCAGCAGGGTTTTGGGACTAGCGGGAAATGAGCAGTTCTTC CASRVLGLAGNEQFF
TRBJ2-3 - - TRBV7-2 TGTGCCAGCAGCTTGGGGGGCTTTGCAGATACGCAGTATTTT CASSLGGFADTQYF
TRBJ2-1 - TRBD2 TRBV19 TGTGCCAGTAGTATAGTAGGACTAGCGGGGGCCAATGAGCAGTTCTTC CASSIVGLAGANEQFF
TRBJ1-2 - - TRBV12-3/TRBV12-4 TGTGCCAGCAGTTTAGCCGCCGGGGGCCCTGGCTACACCTTC CASSLAAGGPGYTF
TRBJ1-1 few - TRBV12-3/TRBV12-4 TGTGCCAGCAGTCGCACAGAAAACACTGAAGCTTTCTTT CASSRTENTEAFF
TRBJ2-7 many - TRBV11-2 TGTGCCAGCAGCTCCCGGGACGGTACCTACGAGCAGTACTTC CASSSRDGTYEQYF
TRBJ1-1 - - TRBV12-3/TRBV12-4 TGTGCCAGCAGTCCATCAGGGGTCTCAGGTCAAGCTTTCTTT CASSPSGVSGQAFF
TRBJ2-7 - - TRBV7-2 TGTGCCAGCAGCCAGGTCAGTGTCGAGCAGTACTTC CASSQVSVEQYF
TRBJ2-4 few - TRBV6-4 TGTGCCAGGAAAAACATTCAGTACTTC CARKNIQYF
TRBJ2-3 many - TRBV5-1 TGTGCCAGCAGCTTAGAGGGGCGGGCAGATACGCAGTATTTT CASSLEGRADTQYF
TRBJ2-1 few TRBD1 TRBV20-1 TGCAGTGCTAGAGATCTCGGAAGGGACAGGGCATTGACTGAGCAGTTCTTC CSARDLGRDRALTEQFF
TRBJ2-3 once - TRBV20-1 TGCAGTGCTAGAGAACTAAACACAGATACGCAGTATTTT CSARELNTDTQYF
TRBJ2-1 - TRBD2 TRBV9 TGTGCCAGCAGCCCCCAACTAGCGGGGAGCTCCTACAATGAGCAGTTCTTC CASSPQLAGSSYNEQFF
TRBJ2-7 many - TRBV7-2 TGTGCCAGCATGAGGAGTAGAGCCTACGAGCAGTACTTC CASMRSRAYEQYF
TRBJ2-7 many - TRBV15 TGTGCCACCAGCAGAGATATGCCCTACGAGCAGTACTTC CATSRDMPYEQYF
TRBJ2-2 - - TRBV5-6 TGTGCCAGCAGCTTTTTCTTTCGTGGGAACACCGGGGAGCTGTTTTTT CASSFFFRGNTGELFF
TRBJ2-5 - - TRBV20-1 TGCAGTGCTCACGACAGTAACCAAGAGACCCAGTACTTC CSAHDSNQETQYF